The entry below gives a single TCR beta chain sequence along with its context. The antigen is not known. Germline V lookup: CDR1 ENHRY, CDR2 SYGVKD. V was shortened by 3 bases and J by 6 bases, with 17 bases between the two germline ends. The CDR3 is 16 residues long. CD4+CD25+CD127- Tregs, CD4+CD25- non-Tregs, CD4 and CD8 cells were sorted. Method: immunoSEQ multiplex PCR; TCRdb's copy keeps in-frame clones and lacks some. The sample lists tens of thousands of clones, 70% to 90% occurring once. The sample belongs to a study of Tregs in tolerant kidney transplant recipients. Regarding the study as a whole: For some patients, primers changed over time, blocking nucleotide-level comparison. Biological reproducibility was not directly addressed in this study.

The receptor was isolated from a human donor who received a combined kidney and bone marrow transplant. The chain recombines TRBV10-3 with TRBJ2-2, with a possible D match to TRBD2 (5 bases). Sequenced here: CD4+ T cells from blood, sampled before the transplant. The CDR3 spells CAISEVDLAVSGELFF. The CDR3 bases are TGTGCCATCAGTGAAGTGGATCTAGCAGTCTCCGGGGAGCTGTTTTTT.